There are a few counts of the clone carrying this TCR beta chain. The antigen remains unidentified. These data originate in a study of early T cells in non-severe SARS-CoV-2 infection. Across the study: Unsorted whole blood bulk RNA was sequenced, with unpaired chains.

With 1 base removed from V and 4 bases from J, the gap between germline ends came to 8 bases. The germline CDR1 and CDR2 sequences are SGDLS and YYNGEE. The CDR3 sequence is 14 residues long. General study points: The VDJdb matching leaned toward anti-spike CD8 responses and overlooked private and CD4 specificities.

Unique molecular identifier tags were affixed to discrete cDNA molecules. MiXCR, run by TCRdb on the 5' RACE reads, gives a single entry per CDR3 protein. The sample shows 45,000 to 65,000 distinct CDR3 sequences, around 12% of them seen only once. This TCR derives from an adult who was a healthcare worker with PCR-confirmed SARS-CoV-2 infection or an uninfected control (not recorded which). Sequences were derived from whole blood, sampled at baseline. The chain uses TRBV9 and TRBJ2-2; D remains unclear. The CDR3 loop reads CASSVMSSTGELFF. CDR3 DNA sequence: TGTGCCAGCAGCGTAATGAGCTCCACCGGGGAGCTGTTTTTT.